This T cell receptor (beta chain) came from a study of Ad26.COV2.S vaccination and SARS-CoV-2 variants. The wider study: It was the COV1001 Ad26.COV2.S trial arm that included the donor. Intramuscular Ad26.COV2.S at 5x10^10 or 1x10^11 viral particles. Study-wide points: Vaccine and placebo recipients had comparable breadth of non-spike TCRs. While placebo recipients had lower spike-specific TCR breadth, vaccine recipients had more.

Regarding treatment: about 20 received Ad26.COV2.S at low or high dose, single or two shots; roughly 5 received placebo; per-sample allocation not given. Specimen acquisition occurred on day 63 following the initial vaccine or placebo injection. The CDR3 runs to 16 residues. Germline V gene lookup returns CDR1 SGHNT and CDR2 YYREEE (reference sequence). The ends lost 4 bases at V and 5 bases at J; junction bases unmatched: 8. This table comes from immunoSEQ multiplex PCR, and its TCRdb copy is limited to in-frame clones, with some not included. Of hundreds of thousands of clones listed, roughly 90% were seen once; the top ten hold around 6.4%. This clone came up once. Its antigen remains unknown.

The rearrangement uses TRBV5-4 and TRBJ2-1, with 11 bases matching TRBD2. This clonotype originated in a person between 18 and 59 years old who received the Ad26.COV2.S COVID-19 vaccine or a placebo. The source was peripheral blood, collected in a trial of Ad26.COV2.S vaccine versus placebo. The CDR3 loop is CASSVTGLAGDNEQFF. The CDR3 coding sequence is TGTGCCAGCAGCGTGACTGGACTAGCGGGCGACAATGAGCAGTTCTTC.